This paragraph reports one TCR beta chain. MiXCR was run by TCRdb on the 5' RACE reads, yielding one entry per CDR3 protein. The sample contains fewer than 250,000 distinct CDR3 sequences, 32% of which appear only once. These data originate in a study of CD8 T cells in ankylosing spondylitis. J gave up 8 bases and V 4 bases, and 6 bases lay outside the gene matches. Germline V gene sequence: CDR1 MNHEY, CDR2 SMNVEV (reference sequence). The CDR3 has 14 amino acids. The sequence was obtained from a male donor with ankylosing spondylitis or in good health (not recorded which). Specimen: blood, either unsorted or a sorted T cell fraction (not recorded which). This chain links TRBV27 with TRBJ2-1; 9 nucleotides line up with TRBD2. CDR3 in amino acids: CASSSGLALDEQFF. The CDR3 DNA follows: TGTGCCAGCAGTTCCGGACTAGCGTTAGATGAGCAGTTCTTC.